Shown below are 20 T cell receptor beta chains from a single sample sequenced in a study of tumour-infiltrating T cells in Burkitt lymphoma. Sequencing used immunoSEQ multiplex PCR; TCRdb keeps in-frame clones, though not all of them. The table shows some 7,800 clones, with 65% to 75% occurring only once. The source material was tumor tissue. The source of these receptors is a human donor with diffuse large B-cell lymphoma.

This CDR3 reads CASSGRQSNYGYTF. DNA of the CDR3: TGTGCCAGCAGCGGAAGACAGTCTAACTATGGCTACACCTTC. V and J are TRBV7-2 and TRBJ1-2; possible D gene TRBD1, 5 bases. This CDR3 is 14 amino acids long. Germline lookup yields CDR1 SGHTA and CDR2 FQGNSA. Trimming stripped 5 bases from V and 0 bases from J, with 10 bases between.

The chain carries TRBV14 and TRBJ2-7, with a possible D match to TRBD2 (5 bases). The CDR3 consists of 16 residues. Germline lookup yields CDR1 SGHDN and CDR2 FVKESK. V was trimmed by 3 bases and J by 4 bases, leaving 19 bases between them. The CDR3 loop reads CASSQARPQSGYEQYF. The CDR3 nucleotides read TGTGCCAGCAGCCAGGCGAGGCCGCAGTCGGGGTACGAGCAGTACTTC.

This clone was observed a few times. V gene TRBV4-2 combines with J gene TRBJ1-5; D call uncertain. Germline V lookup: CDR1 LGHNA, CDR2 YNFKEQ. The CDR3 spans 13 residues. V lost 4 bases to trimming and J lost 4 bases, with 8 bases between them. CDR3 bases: TGTGCCAGCAGCCTATTTGGTAATCAGCCCCAGCATTTT. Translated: CASSLFGNQPQHF.

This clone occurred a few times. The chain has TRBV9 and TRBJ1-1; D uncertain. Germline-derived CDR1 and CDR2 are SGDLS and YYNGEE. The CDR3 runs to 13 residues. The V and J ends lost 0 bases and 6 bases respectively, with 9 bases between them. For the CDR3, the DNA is TGTGCCAGCAGCGTAGGTGGCTTCTCTGAAGCTTTCTTT. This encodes CASSVGGFSEAFF. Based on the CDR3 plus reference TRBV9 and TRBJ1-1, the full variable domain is DSGVTQTPKHLITATGQRVTLRCSPRSGDLSVYWYQQSLDQGLQFLIQYYNGEERAKGNILERFSAQQFPDLHSELNLSSLELGDSALYFCASSVGGFSEAFFGQGTRLTVV.

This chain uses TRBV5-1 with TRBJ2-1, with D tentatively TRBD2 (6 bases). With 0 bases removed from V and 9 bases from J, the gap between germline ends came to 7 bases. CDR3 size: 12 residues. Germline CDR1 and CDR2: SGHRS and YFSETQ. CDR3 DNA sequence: TGCGCCAGCAGCTTGGTGCGGGGTGAGCAGTTCTTC. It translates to CASSLVRGEQFF.

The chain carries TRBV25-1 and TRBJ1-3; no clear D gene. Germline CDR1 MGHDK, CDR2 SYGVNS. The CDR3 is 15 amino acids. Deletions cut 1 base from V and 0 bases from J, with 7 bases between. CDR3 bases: TGTGCCAGCAGTGAATGGGGTGTCTCTGGAAACACCATATATTTT. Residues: CASSEWGVSGNTIYF. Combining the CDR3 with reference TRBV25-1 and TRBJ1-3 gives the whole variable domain EADIYQTPRYLVIGTGKKITLECSQTMGHDKMYWYQQDPGMELHLIHYSYGVNSTEKGDLSSESTVSRIRTEHFPLTLESARPSHTSQYLCASSEWGVSGNTIYFGEGSWLTVV.

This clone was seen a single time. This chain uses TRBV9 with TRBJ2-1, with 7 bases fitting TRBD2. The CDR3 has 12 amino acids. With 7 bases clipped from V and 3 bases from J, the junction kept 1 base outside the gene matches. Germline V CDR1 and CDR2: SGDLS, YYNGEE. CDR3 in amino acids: CASGGGYNEQFF. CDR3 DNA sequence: TGTGCCAGCGGGGGGGGCTACAATGAGCAGTTCTTC.

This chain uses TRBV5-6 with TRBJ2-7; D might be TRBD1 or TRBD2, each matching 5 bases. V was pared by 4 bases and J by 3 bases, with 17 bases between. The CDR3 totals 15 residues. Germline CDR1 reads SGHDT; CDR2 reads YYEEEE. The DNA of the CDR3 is TGTGCCAGCAGCCCACTCTCCCGGGGCCACTACGAGCAGTACTTC. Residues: CASSPLSRGHYEQYF. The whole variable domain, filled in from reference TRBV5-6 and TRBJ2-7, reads DAGVTQSPTHLIKTRGQQVTLRCSPKSGHDTVSWYQQALGQGPQFIFQYYEEEERQRGNFPDRFSGHQFPNYSSELNVNALLLGDSALYLCASSPLSRGHYEQYFGPGTRLTVT.

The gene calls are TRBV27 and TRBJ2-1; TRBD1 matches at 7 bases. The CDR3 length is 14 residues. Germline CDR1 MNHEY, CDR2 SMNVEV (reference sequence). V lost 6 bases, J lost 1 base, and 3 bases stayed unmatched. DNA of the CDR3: TGTGCCAGCAGACGACAGGGATCCTACAATGAGCAGTTCTTC. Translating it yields CASRRQGSYNEQFF.

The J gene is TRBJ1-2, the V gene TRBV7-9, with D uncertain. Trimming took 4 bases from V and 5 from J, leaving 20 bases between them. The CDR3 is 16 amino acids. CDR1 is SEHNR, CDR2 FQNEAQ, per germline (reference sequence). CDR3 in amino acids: CASSSPSTLLVYGYTF. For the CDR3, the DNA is TGTGCCAGCAGCTCCCCCTCGACACTCCTGGTTTATGGCTACACCTTC.

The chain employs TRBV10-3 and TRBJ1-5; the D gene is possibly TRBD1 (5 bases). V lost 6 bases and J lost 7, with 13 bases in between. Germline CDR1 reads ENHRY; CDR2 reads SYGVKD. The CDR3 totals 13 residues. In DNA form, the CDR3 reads TGTGCCATCAGCCCAGGGACGGACCAGCCCCAGCATTTT. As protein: CAISPGTDQPQHF.

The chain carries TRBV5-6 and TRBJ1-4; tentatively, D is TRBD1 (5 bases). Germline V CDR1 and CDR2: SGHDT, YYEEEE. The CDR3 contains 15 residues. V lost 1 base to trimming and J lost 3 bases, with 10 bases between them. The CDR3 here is CASSLYGAANEKLFF. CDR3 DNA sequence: TGTGCCAGCAGCTTGTACGGGGCGGCTAATGAAAAACTGTTTTTT. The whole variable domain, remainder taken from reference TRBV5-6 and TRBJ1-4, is DAGVTQSPTHLIKTRGQQVTLRCSPKSGHDTVSWYQQALGQGPQFIFQYYEEEERQRGNFPDRFSGHQFPNYSSELNVNALLLGDSALYLCASSLYGAANEKLFFGSGTQLSVL.

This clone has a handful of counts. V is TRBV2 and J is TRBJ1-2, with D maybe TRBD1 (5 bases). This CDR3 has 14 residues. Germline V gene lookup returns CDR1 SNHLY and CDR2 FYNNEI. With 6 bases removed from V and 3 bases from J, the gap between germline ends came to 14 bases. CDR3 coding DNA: TGTGCCAGCAGGAGGGACGGGACCTACTATGGCTACACCTTC. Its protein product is CASRRDGTYYGYTF.

This CDR3 reads CASSYLYGYTF. The CDR3 DNA reads as TGTGCCAGCAGTTACCTCTATGGCTACACCTTC. The V and J genes are TRBV6-6 and TRBJ1-2; no definite D call. The V gene's germline CDR1 is MNHNY and CDR2 SVGAGI (reference sequence). The V end was cut by 2 bases, the J end by 4 bases, with 2 bases between. This CDR3 has 11 residues.

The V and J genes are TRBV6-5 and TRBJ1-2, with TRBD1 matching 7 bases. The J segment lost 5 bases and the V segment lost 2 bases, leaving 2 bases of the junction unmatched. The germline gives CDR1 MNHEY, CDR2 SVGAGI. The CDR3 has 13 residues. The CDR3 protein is CASSYGQAYGYTF. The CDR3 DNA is TGTGCCAGCAGTTACGGACAGGCATATGGCTACACCTTC.

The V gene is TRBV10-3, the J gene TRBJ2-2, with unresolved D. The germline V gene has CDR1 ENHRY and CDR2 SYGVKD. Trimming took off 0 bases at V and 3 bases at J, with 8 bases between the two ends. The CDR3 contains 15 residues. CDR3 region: CAISESVEYTGELFF. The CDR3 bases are TGTGCCATCAGTGAGTCGGTGGAGTACACCGGGGAGCTGTTTTTT.

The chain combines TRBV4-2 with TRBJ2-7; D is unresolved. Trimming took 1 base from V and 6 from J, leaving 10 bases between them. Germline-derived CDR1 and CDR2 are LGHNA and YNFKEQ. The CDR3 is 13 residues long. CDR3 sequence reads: CASSQAFNFEQYF. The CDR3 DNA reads TGTGCCAGCAGCCAAGCATTTAATTTCGAGCAGTACTTC.

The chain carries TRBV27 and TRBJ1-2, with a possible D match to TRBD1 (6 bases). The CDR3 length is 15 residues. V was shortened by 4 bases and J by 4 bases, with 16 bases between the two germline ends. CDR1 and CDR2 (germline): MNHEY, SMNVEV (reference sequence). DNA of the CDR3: TGTGCCAGCAGTTCGACCTACAGGGAACCCTATGGCTACACCTTC. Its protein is CASSSTYREPYGYTF.

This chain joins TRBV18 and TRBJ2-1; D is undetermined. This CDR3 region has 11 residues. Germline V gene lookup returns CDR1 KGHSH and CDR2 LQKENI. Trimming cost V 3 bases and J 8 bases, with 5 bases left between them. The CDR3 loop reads CASSPGYEQFF. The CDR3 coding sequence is TGTGCCAGCTCACCCGGGTATGAGCAGTTCTTC.

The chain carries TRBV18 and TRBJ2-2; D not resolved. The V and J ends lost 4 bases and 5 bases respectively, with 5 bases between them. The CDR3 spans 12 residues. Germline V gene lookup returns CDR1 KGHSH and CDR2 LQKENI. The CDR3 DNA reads TGTGCCAGCTCACTGCGGACCGGGGAGCTGTTTTTT. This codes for CASSLRTGELFF.